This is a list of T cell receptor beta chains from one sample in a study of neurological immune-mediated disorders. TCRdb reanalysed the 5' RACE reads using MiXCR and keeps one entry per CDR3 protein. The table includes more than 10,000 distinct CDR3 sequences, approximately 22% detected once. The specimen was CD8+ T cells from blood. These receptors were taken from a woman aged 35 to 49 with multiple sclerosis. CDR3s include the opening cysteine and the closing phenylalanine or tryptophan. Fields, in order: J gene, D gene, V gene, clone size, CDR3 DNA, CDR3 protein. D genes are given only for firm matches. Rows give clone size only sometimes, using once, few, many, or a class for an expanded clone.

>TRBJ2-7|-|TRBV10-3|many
TGTGCCATCAGTCTGAACTACGAGCAGTACTTC
CAISLNYEQYF
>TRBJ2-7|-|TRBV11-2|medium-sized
TGTGCCAGCAGCTTAGGGTTCAGTCCCTACTACGAGCAGTACTTC
CASSLGFSPYYEQYF
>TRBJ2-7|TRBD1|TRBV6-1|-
TGTGCCAGCAGTGTTCGGACAGGGGGTTGGTACGAGCAGTACTTC
CASSVRTGGWYEQYF
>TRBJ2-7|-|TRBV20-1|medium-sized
TGCAGTGCTAGAGATCCCCGGGATATTCAAATCGAGCAGTACTTC
CSARDPRDIQIEQYF
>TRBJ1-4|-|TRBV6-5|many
TGTGCCAGCAGTTACTCGACGGGGACCCCACTGTTTTTT
CASSYSTGTPLFF
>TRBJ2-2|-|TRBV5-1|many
TGCGCCAGCAGTCACACCGGGGAGCTGTTTTTT
CASSHTGELFF
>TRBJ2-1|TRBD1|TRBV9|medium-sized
TGTGCCAGCAGCGCTCCGGGACAGGGTGACAATGAGCAGTTCTTC
CASSAPGQGDNEQFF
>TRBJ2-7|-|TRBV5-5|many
TGTGCCAGCAGCTTGGATTCCCTAAACTACGAGCAGTACTTC
CASSLDSLNYEQYF
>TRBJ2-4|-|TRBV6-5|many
TGTGCCAGCAGTACCGGTCAGATAGCCAAAAACATTCAGTACTTC
CASSTGQIAKNIQYF
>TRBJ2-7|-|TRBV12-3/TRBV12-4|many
TGTGCCAGCAGTTTTCACAGAGAGTACGAGCAGTACTTC
CASSFHREYEQYF
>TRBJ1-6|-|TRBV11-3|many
TGTGCCAGCACCCGTGGGGGGGAGCCCCTACAAAATTCACCCCTCCACTTT
CASTRGGEPLQNSPLHF
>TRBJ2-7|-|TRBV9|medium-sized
TGTGCCAGCAGCGTAGAGTGGGGGCCAGCCTACGAGCAGTACTTC
CASSVEWGPAYEQYF
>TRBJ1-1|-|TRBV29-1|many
TGCAGCGTTGACCCGGCAGGGCAGGTGAACACTGAAGCTTTCTTT
CSVDPAGQVNTEAFF
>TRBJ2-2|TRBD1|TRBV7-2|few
TGTGCCAGCAGCTTATATGAGGGGGCGGTGAGAACCGGGGAGCTGTTTTTT
CASSLYEGAVRTGELFF
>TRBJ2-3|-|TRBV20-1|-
TGCAGTGCTAGAGTTCGGCCAGATACGCAGTATTTT
CSARVRPDTQYF
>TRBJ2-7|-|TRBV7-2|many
TGTGCCAGCAGCTCCCGGGACACCAGCTCCTACGAGCAGTACTTC
CASSSRDTSSYEQYF
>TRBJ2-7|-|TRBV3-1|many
TGTGCCAGCAGCCAAGGGCCGGGGGGCCCCTCCTACGAGCAGTACTTC
CASSQGPGGPSYEQYF
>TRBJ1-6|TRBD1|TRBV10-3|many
TGTGCCATCAGTGAACAGGGGGCCAATTCACCCCTCCACTTT
CAISEQGANSPLHF
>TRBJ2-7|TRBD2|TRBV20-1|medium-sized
TGCAGTGCTAGAGATTCTAGCGGGTTATACGAGCAGTACTTC
CSARDSSGLYEQYF
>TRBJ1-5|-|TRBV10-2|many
TGCGCCAGCACCCCGAATCAAAGGCATCAGCCCCAGCATTTT
CASTPNQRHQPQHF
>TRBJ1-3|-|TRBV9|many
TGTGCCAGCAGCGGAATGGGGAACACCATATATTTT
CASSGMGNTIYF
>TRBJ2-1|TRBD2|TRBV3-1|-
TGTGCCAGCAAAAGCAAAGGACGGGGGGATGAGCAGTTCTTC
CASKSKGRGDEQFF
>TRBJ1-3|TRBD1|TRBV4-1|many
TGCGCCAGCAGCCAAACCACCGGGACAGGGGCTGGAAACACCATATATTTT
CASSQTTGTGAGNTIYF
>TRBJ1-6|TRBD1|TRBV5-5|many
TGTGCCAGCAGCTTGTACGACAGGGGACCCCTCCACTTT
CASSLYDRGPLHF
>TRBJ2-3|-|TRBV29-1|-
TGCAGCGTTACGGAAATGGCGGGGACTAGCACAGATACGCAGTATTTT
CSVTEMAGTSTDTQYF